This TCR beta chain is from a study of cytomegalovirus exposure and HLA in healthy donors. Regarding the study as a whole: Cytomegalovirus status was reportedly diagnosed by the classifier with high sensitivity and specificity. According to a subsequent analysis, TCR clusters from the first cohort were inclined to appear together in the 110 or so validation repertoires. Altogether, 150 to 200 TCR beta chains were recorded as cytomegalovirus-associated.

J was trimmed by 4 bases and V by 4 bases; bases with no gene match: 6. CDR3 length equals 15 residues. In germline, CDR1 is SGHNT, CDR2 YENEEA. The donors were part of the validation cohort, which consisted of over a hundred subjects and was separate from the first cohort of about 720 subjects. TCRdb's copy holds only in-frame clones and misses some; the assay was immunoSEQ multiplex PCR. The sample holds roughly 100,000 clones, roughly 85% seen once. Of note for this clone: Its antigen is as yet unknown.

The genes are TRBV11-3 and TRBJ1-2; 10 bases align to TRBD1. Specimen: PBMCs. The TCR originated in a young man in good health and CMV-seropositive. CDR3 DNA sequence: TGTGCCAGCAGCTCCCCGGGACAGGGGTCCTATGGCTACACCTTC. Amino acid sequence: CASSSPGQGSYGYTF.